These 13 T cell receptor beta chains were all obtained from the same sample, sequenced in a study of cytomegalovirus exposure and HLA in healthy donors. Use of 60 Vbeta and 13 Jbeta primers characterized the PCR. TCRdb's copy holds only in-frame clones and misses some; the assay was immunoSEQ multiplex PCR. Altogether 140,000 to 150,000 clones are present, around three quarters being singletons, with the ten largest covering about 13%. The specimen was PBMCs. These receptors originate from a man aged 40-49 years in good health and CMV-seropositive.

A remark on this clone: A junction end diverges from the germline sequence, so it may reflect a read error. Here the CDR3 reads CSSSLLAGGGGELFF. Written as DNA, the CDR3 is TGTTCCAGCAGCCTACTAGCGGGAGGTGGCGGGGAGCTGTTTTTT. The rearrangement joins TRBV7-9 to TRBJ2-2; 12 bases line up with TRBD2. The CDR3 has 15 residues. CDR1 is SEHNR, CDR2 FQNEAQ, per germline (reference sequence).

The rearrangement uses TRBV7-2 and TRBJ2-7, with 7 bases lining up with TRBD2. This CDR3 is built from 15 residues. V was pared by 2 bases and J by 6 bases, with 10 bases of the junction left unmatched. Looked up from germline, CDR1 is SGHTA and CDR2 is FQGNSA. The CDR3 nucleotides are TGTGCCAGCAGCTTAACTAGGCGGGAGACGACCGAGCAGTACTTC. The encoded protein is CASSLTRRETTEQYF.

The gene calls are TRBV6-5 and TRBJ2-5; D is unclear. From germline, CDR1 is MNHEY and CDR2 SVGAGI. Trimming took off 6 bases at V and 5 bases at J, with 13 bases between the two ends. The length of the CDR3 is 13 residues. CDR3 amino acids: CASSRVDRETQYF. In DNA, the CDR3 is TGTGCCAGCAGCCGGGTGGATCGGGAGACCCAGTACTTC.

The chain uses TRBV19 and TRBJ1-2, with a tentative D call TRBD1 (5 bases). Germline lookup yields CDR1 LNHDA and CDR2 SQIVND (reference sequence). V was shortened by 8 bases and J by 9 bases, with 13 bases between the two germline ends. The CDR3 loop spans 11 amino acids. The CDR3 sequence: CASGRGLRYTF. The CDR3 region has the DNA TGTGCCAGTGGCCGGGGGTTACGCTACACCTTC.

The rearrangement joins TRBV28 to TRBJ1-3; a weak D match, TRBD1 (6 bases). The CDR3 has 14 residues. V lost 7 bases, J lost 4 bases, and 14 bases lay in between. The germline V gene has CDR1 MDHEN and CDR2 SYDVKM. The CDR3 loop is CASTVGGGGNTIYF. In DNA, the CDR3 is TGTGCCAGCACCGTAGGGGGGGGAGGAAACACCATATATTTT. Filled out from reference TRBV28 and TRBJ1-3, the complete variable domain reads DVKVTQSSRYLVKRTGEKVFLECVQDMDHENMFWYRQDPGLGLRLIYFSYDVKMKEKGDIPEGYSVSREKKERFSLILESASTNQTSMYLCASTVGGGGNTIYFGEGSWLTVV.

J is TRBJ2-7 and V is TRBV14; no firm D call. The CDR3 runs 13 residues. Germline V gene sequence: CDR1 SGHDN, CDR2 FVKESK. Trimming removed 4 bases from V and 5 bases from J, with 12 bases in between. The CDR3 reads CASSRLQVNEQYF. The CDR3 DNA follows: TGTGCCAGCAGCCGCCTGCAGGTCAACGAGCAGTACTTC. The variable domain in full, completed from reference TRBV14 and TRBJ2-7, reads EAGVTQFPSHSVIEKGQTVTLRCDPISGHDNLYWYRRVMGKEIKFLLHFVKESKQDESGMPNNRFLAERTGGTYSTLKVQPAELEDSGVYFCASSRLQVNEQYFGPGTRLTVT.

J is TRBJ2-1 and V is TRBV11-2; a weak D match, TRBD2 (5 bases). The CDR3 runs to 15 residues. The V end lost 5 bases, the J end lost 5 bases, and 16 bases lay between the germline ends. The V gene's germline CDR1 is SGHAT and CDR2 FQNNGV. CDR3 in amino acids: CASSGLRRAHNEQFF. CDR3 nucleotides: TGTGCCAGCAGCGGACTTCGGCGGGCTCACAATGAGCAGTTCTTC.

The rearrangement uses TRBV29-1 and TRBJ2-7; D perhaps matches TRBD1 (6 bases). Germline CDR1 is SQVTM and CDR2 is ANQGSEA. This CDR3 has 13 residues. The V end was cut by 7 bases, the J end by 3 bases, with 16 bases between. The CDR3 sequence is CSALTGQRYEQYF. DNA for the CDR3: TGCAGCGCCTTGACCGGACAGCGCTACGAGCAGTACTTC.

The rearrangement joins TRBV7-3 to TRBJ2-1, with D tentatively TRBD2 (5 bases). CDR1 SGHTA and CDR2 FQGTGA come from the germline V gene. The V end lost 6 bases, the J end lost 7 bases, and 19 bases lay between the germline ends. The CDR3 has 15 amino acids. This CDR3 is CASSREGGDENEQFF. CDR3 nucleotides: TGTGCCAGCAGTCGTGAGGGTGGGGATGAGAATGAGCAGTTCTTC.

This clone was detected a few times. The genes are TRBV7-9 and TRBJ1-3; D is unclear. The CDR3 runs to 15 residues. Trimming took off 3 bases at V and 2 bases at J, with 11 bases between the two ends. Germline V gene sequence: CDR1 SEHNR, CDR2 FQNEAQ (reference sequence). The CDR3 bases are TGTGCCAGCAGCTTCTACAGAACGACTGGAAACACCATATATTTT. Protein product: CASSFYRTTGNTIYF.

The rearrangement uses TRBV5-4 and TRBJ2-2, with 8 nucleotides matching TRBD2. CDR3 length: 17 residues. Per germline, CDR1 SGHNT and CDR2 YYREEE (reference sequence). Trimming at V came to 4 bases and at J to 2 bases, leaving 10 bases not matched to a gene. DNA for the CDR3: TGTGCCAGCAGCCCCGCGGTTATAGCGGGAAACACCGGGGAGCTGTTTTTT. This translates into CASSPAVIAGNTGELFF. Full variable domain (remainder filled in from reference TRBV5-4 and TRBJ2-2): ETGVTQSPTHLIKTRGQQVTLRCSSQSGHNTVSWYQQALGQGPQFIFQYYREEENGRGNFPPRFSGLQFPNYSSELNVNALELDDSALYLCASSPAVIAGNTGELFFGEGSRLTVL.

The J gene is TRBJ2-5, the V gene TRBV6-1; 11 bases are shared with TRBD2. The CDR3 has 15 amino acids. V lost 11 bases, J lost 3 bases, and 11 bases stayed unmatched. Germline lookup yields CDR1 MNHNS and CDR2 SASEGT. The CDR3 reads CAVPSGGLAEETQYF. CDR3 DNA: TGTGCCGTCCCGAGCGGGGGACTAGCGGAAGAGACCCAGTACTTC.

A few counts support this clone. J is TRBJ1-2 and V is TRBV18; D is unclear. Germline V gene sequence: CDR1 KGHSH, CDR2 LQKENI. The CDR3 runs 13 residues. V was trimmed by 2 bases and J by 4 bases, leaving 8 bases between them. CDR3 nucleotide sequence: TGTGCCAGCTCACCAACGGGAGGCTATGGCTACACCTTC. It yields the protein CASSPTGGYGYTF.